A selection of T cell receptor beta chains follows, all from one sample in a study of T cells in tuberculosis. Sequencing was performed with immunoSEQ multiplex PCR; in TCRdb, only in-frame clones are kept and a portion is missing. The sample has about 45,000 clones, 94% seen once. Sequencing input: PBMCs. The receptors originated from a donor aged 10-29 years with latent tuberculosis or without tuberculosis infection. Some clones in this sample may be carry-over from other donors' samples. CDR3s include the opening cysteine and the closing phenylalanine or tryptophan. The order of the fields is clone size, D gene, J gene, V gene, CDR3 protein, CDR3 DNA. D genes are given only for firm matches. Clone size is given for some rows only: seen once, a few or many times, or a class if the clone is expanded.

size: .
D: TRBD1
J: TRBJ1-2
V: TRBV5-1
CDR3: CASTTGDSNYGYTF
DNA: TGCGCCAGTACGACAGGGGATTCTAACTATGGCTACACCTTC

size: .
D: TRBD2
J: TRBJ2-1
V: TRBV4-3
CDR3: CASSQGTSDSYNEQFF
DNA: TGCGCCAGCAGCCAAGGGACTAGCGACTCCTACAATGAGCAGTTCTTC

size: .
D: .
J: TRBJ2-7
V: TRBV27
CDR3: CASSPRDGGSYEQYF
DNA: TGTGCCAGCAGTCCACGGGACGGAGGGTCCTACGAGCAGTACTTC

size: .
D: TRBD1
J: TRBJ2-7
V: TRBV29-1
CDR3: CSVEGQGKAYEQYF
DNA: TGCAGCGTTGAAGGACAGGGTAAAGCCTACGAGCAGTACTTC

size: .
D: TRBD2
J: TRBJ2-5
V: TRBV7-7
CDR3: CASSLGAGTRIETQYF
DNA: TGTGCCAGCAGCTTAGGGGCCGGGACTAGGATAGAGACCCAGTACTTC

size: .
D: .
J: TRBJ2-2
V: TRBV27
CDR3: CASSLRDEELFF
DNA: TGTGCCAGCAGTTTAAGAGATGAGGAGCTGTTTTTT

size: .
D: .
J: TRBJ2-7
V: TRBV7-3
CDR3: CASSLIQGGEQYF
DNA: TGTGCCAGCAGCTTAATTCAGGGTGGCGAGCAGTACTTC

size: .
D: TRBD2
J: TRBJ2-7
V: TRBV4-2
CDR3: CASSQVPAGASYEQYF
DNA: TGTGCCAGCAGCCAAGTTCCCGCGGGAGCATCCTACGAGCAGTACTTC

size: .
D: .
J: TRBJ1-1
V: TRBV30
CDR3: CAWSVLGHQGTEAFF
DNA: TGTGCCTGGAGTGTACTCGGACATCAGGGGACTGAAGCTTTCTTT

size: .
D: .
J: TRBJ2-5
V: TRBV7-6
CDR3: CASSLAHGRETQYF
DNA: TGTGCCAGCAGCTTAGCCCACGGCAGGGAGACCCAGTACTTC

size: .
D: TRBD1
J: TRBJ2-7
V: TRBV4-2
CDR3: CASSLGDRVYEQYF
DNA: TGTGCCAGCAGCCTCGGAGACAGGGTCTACGAGCAGTACTTC

size: once
D: .
J: TRBJ2-3
V: TRBV28
CDR3: CASSLEGSFTDTQYF
DNA: TGTGCCAGCAGTTTAGAGGGATCTTTCACAGATACGCAGTATTTT

size: .
D: .
J: TRBJ1-1
V: TRBV11-3
CDR3: CASSFAGDTEAFF
DNA: TGTGCCAGCAGCTTCGCAGGGGACACTGAAGCTTTCTTT

size: .
D: .
J: TRBJ1-1
V: TRBV18
CDR3: CASSPGRGLLNTEAFF
DNA: TGTGCCAGCTCACCCGGGAGGGGCCTCTTGAACACTGAAGCTTTCTTT

size: .
D: TRBD2
J: TRBJ2-7
V: TRBV30
CDR3: CAWSALSGSYEQYF
DNA: TGTGCCTGGAGTGCCCTAAGCGGGAGCTACGAGCAGTACTTC

size: .
D: .
J: TRBJ2-7
V: TRBV10-3
CDR3: CAIGVQVDLSYEQYF
DNA: TGTGCCATCGGAGTACAGGTAGACCTCTCCTACGAGCAGTACTTC

size: .
D: .
J: TRBJ1-1
V: TRBV7-6
CDR3: CASSLNPYGEAFF
DNA: TGTGCCAGCAGCTTAAACCCCTACGGTGAAGCTTTCTTT

size: .
D: .
J: TRBJ2-7
V: TRBV5-6
CDR3: CASSLDGRGSRVFYEQYF
DNA: TGTGCCAGCAGCTTGGATGGCCGGGGGAGCAGGGTCTTCTACGAGCAGTACTTC

size: .
D: .
J: TRBJ2-3
V: TRBV7-3
CDR3: CASSVSGDTQYF
DNA: TGTGCCAGCAGTGTCAGCGGAGATACGCAGTATTTT

size: .
D: TRBD1
J: TRBJ1-3
V: TRBV7-9
CDR3: CASSAPGTGDGNTIYF
DNA: TGTGCCAGCAGCGCGCCCGGGACAGGGGATGGAAACACCATATATTTT

size: .
D: TRBD1
J: TRBJ2-7
V: TRBV28
CDR3: CASTRQGGSYEQYF
DNA: TGTGCCAGCACTCGACAGGGGGGGTCCTACGAGCAGTACTTC

size: .
D: .
J: TRBJ1-5
V: TRBV23-1
CDR3: CASSQATENSNQPQHF
DNA: TGCGCCAGCAGTCAAGCGACAGAAAATAGCAATCAGCCCCAGCATTTT

size: .
D: .
J: TRBJ2-7
V: TRBV28
CDR3: CASSHWVARSPEQYF
DNA: TGTGCCAGCAGCCATTGGGTAGCGAGGTCTCCCGAGCAGTACTTC

size: .
D: .
J: TRBJ1-1
V: TRBV7-2
CDR3: CASSPGWGRAEAFF
DNA: TGTGCCAGCAGCCCGGGGTGGGGGAGGGCTGAAGCTTTCTTT

size: .
D: TRBD1
J: TRBJ2-1
V: TRBV27
CDR3: CASHKTGGGPEQFF
DNA: TGTGCCAGCCACAAGACAGGGGGAGGTCCCGAGCAGTTCTTC

size: .
D: TRBD1
J: TRBJ2-3
V: TRBV19
CDR3: CASSPGQGFADTQYF
DNA: TGTGCCAGTAGTCCGGGACAGGGGTTCGCAGATACGCAGTATTTT